This T cell receptor (beta chain) was captured in a study of shared clonotypes between healthy human individuals. Within Nashville, Tennessee resided all donors, each a Caucasian adult. There are 16 residues in the CDR3. CDR1 and CDR2 from the germline V gene are SGHNT and YENEEA. Unmatched junction bases numbered 13, after V lost 5 bases and J lost 5 bases. Method: immunoSEQ multiplex PCR; TCRdb's copy keeps in-frame clones and lacks some. The table shows some 2,400,000 clones, with roughly 95% occurring only once. Input material: naive CD4+ T cells sorted from blood. The sample's subset: CD45RA+ positively selected. The clonotype was recovered from a young man in good health. The chain couples TRBV11-3 to TRBJ2-3; 7 bases map to TRBD1. CDR3 amino acids: CASSPWTGLTVDTQYF. As DNA, the CDR3 is TGTGCCAGCAGCCCCTGGACAGGACTGACCGTAGATACGCAGTATTTT.